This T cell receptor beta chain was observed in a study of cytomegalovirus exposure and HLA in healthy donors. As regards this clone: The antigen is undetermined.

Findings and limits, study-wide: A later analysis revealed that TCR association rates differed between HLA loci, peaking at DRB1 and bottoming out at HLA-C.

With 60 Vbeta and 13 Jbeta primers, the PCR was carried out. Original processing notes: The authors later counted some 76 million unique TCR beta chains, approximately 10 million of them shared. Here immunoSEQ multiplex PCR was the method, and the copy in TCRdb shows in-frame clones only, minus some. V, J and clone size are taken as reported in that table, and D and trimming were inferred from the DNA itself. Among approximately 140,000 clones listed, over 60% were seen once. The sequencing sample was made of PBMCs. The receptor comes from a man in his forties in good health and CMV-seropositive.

The CDR3, as DNA: TGTGCCAGCAGCTCGCGACTTGAGGGGGACTACGAGCAGTACTTC. It encodes CASSSRLEGDYEQYF. The chain has TRBV13 and TRBJ2-7; D might be TRBD1 (6 bases). The germline CDR1 and CDR2 sequences are PRHDT and FYEKMQ (reference sequence). Deletions cut 4 bases from V and 3 bases from J, with 16 bases between. The CDR3 loop spans 15 amino acids.